This T cell receptor beta chain was captured in a study of cytomegalovirus exposure and HLA in healthy donors. The overall study: For the approximately 400 genotyped donors, 65% to 90% fell within the Caucasian-associated ancestry cluster. Study-wide findings and caveats: Associated with cytomegalovirus, according to the listing, were about 160 TCR beta chains. Later analysis showed TCR association rates varying by HLA locus, highest for DRB1 and lowest for HLA-C.

Regarding this clone: Its specificity is unknown.

The PCR had 60 Vbeta and 13 Jbeta primers. Sequencing was performed with immunoSEQ multiplex PCR; in TCRdb, only in-frame clones are kept and a portion is missing. The sample lists roughly 130,000 clones, about 80% occurring once. Trimming took off 2 bases at V and 2 bases at J, with 11 bases between the two ends. This CDR3 has 14 amino acids. The gene calls are TRBV5-3 and TRBJ2-7, with D tentatively TRBD2 (6 bases). TRBV5-3 is flagged as an ORF with uncertain function. Sequenced: PBMCs. The TCR comes from a man aged 18-30 years in good health and CMV-seronegative. CDR3 region: CARSLCGNTYEQYF. DNA of the CDR3: TGTGCCAGAAGCTTATGCGGGAACACCTACGAGCAGTACTTC.